Sequencing of this T cell receptor (beta chain) was carried out in a study of T cells in tuberculosis (dated by TCRdb to between 2017 and 2018). With respect to the entire study: The study combined CD1B tetramers and high-throughput TCR immunosequencing to characterize T cells specific for the mycobacterial lipid antigen glucose monomycolate (GMM). In a South African clinical cohort, IGRA-negative adolescents, IGRA-positive adolescents with latent tuberculosis and adults with active tuberculosis were compared, with under 12 people in each group.

What the study reported, not specific to this receptor: The smaller NN-distances in active tuberculosis patients were driven in part by shorter CDR3-alpha lengths, while the difference seen for TCR-beta was not statistically significant. Compared with IGRA-negative controls, TCR-alpha repertoires from active tuberculosis had smaller mean NN-distances to GMM-specific TCRs, which suggests that these TCRs underwent clonal expansion. Clinical samples were chosen by availability of cryopreserved specimens, and active tuberculosis cases were adults while controls were adolescents. An accuracy of 87% (AUROC roughly 0.87) was reached by a classifier using the diverse GMM-specific repertoire, compared with approximately 70% accuracy when GEM motif frequencies were used.

As to this clone: Its antigen remains unidentified. Base qualities are not recorded, but no much larger clone differs from it by a single base.

CDR3 length: 16 amino acids, cysteine to phenylalanine. The retained sequence is limited to the CDR3, 48 bases, with the frame set at the first base. The germline V gene sets CDR1 to SGHAT and CDR2 to FQNNGV. The V and J ends are trimmed by 5 bases and 4 bases, leaving 20 bases between them. At study entry, a tuberculin skin test and the QuantiFERON-TB GOLD In-Tube IGRA were used to screen adolescents for latent tuberculosis infection. Unsorted cryopreserved PBMC were immunosequenced, covering on average approximately 100,000 T cells per clinical donor. Eleven high schools in the Worcester region of the Western Cape, South Africa, served as enrollment sites for adolescents aged 12 to 18 years. Ten M. tuberculosis-infected and some 10 uninfected adolescents were selected with matching for age and sex. PBMC from adolescents were isolated by density centrifugation from freshly drawn heparinized blood and then cryopreserved.

The immunoSEQ multiplex PCR assay was used to generate TCR libraries, with TCR-beta and/or TCR-alpha/delta assays applied to each sample. Amplified TCR libraries were sequenced on the Illumina high-throughput platform. The study's own analysis went as follows. Clustering and dimensionality reduction were performed using pairwise TCRdist distances among GMM-specific receptors from ex vivo sorted or in vitro expanded T cells. Each clinical repertoire was assigned a mean NN-distance score, defined as the average TCRdist to the nearest 10% of tetramer-positive reference sequences. GEM TCR motif frequency was calculated as the fraction of unique TCRs that matched known GEM sequences by V/J usage and CDR3 length. Active tuberculosis was classified by linear discriminant analysis with leave-one-out cross-validation, implemented in scikit-learn. What TCRdb holds here is the immuneACCESS table cut down to in-frame rearrangements. Part of the clones is not present; checked against another copy, under half of the missing clones reflect an unresolved V gene, and the others are unexplained. V and J calls and clone size come straight from that table; D and trimming were deduced from the DNA. This sample gives about 33,000 clones in total; about nine tenths of them show up just once. The biggest ten clones account for 6% to 8% of the sample.

The chain is assembled from TRBV11-2 and TRBJ2-5; D gene: possibly TRBD2, on 6 matching bases. Sequences were obtained from PBMCs. The TCR originated in a donor between 10 and 35 years old with latent tuberculosis or without tuberculosis infection. Some clones in this sample may be carry-over from other donors' samples. The CDR3 protein is CASSQVMGGVGETQYF. The DNA sequence is as follows: TGTGCCAGCAGCCAAGTCATGGGGGGAGTCGGAGAGACCCAGTACTTC.